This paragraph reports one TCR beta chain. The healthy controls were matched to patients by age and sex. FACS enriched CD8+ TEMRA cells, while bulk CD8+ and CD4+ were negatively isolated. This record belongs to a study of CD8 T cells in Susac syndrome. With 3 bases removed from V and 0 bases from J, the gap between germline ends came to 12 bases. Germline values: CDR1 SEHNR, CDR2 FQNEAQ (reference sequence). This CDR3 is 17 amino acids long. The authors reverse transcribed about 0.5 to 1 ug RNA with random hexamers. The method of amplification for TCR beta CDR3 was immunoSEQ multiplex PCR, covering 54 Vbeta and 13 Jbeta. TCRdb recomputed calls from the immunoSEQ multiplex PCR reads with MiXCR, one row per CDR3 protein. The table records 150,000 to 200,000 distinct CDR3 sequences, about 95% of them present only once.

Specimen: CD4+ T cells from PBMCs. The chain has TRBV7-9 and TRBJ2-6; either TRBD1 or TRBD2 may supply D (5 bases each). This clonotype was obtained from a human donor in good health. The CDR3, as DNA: TGTGCCAGCAGCTTGGGACGGAGAGACTCTGGGGCCAACGTCCTGACTTTC. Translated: CASSLGRRDSGANVLTF.